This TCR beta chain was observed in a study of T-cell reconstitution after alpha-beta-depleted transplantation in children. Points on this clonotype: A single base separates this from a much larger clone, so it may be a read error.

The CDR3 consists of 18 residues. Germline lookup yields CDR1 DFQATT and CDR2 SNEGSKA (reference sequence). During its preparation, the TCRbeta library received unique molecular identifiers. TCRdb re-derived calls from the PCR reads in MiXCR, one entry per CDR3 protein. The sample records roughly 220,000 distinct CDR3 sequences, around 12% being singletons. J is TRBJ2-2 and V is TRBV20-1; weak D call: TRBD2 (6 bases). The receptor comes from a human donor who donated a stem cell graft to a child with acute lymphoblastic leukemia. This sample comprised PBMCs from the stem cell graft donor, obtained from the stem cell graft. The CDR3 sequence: CCARKPSAAGLNTGELFF. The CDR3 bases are TGCTGTGCTAGAAAGCCTAGCGCCGCGGGCTTGAACACCGGGGAGCTGTTTTTT.